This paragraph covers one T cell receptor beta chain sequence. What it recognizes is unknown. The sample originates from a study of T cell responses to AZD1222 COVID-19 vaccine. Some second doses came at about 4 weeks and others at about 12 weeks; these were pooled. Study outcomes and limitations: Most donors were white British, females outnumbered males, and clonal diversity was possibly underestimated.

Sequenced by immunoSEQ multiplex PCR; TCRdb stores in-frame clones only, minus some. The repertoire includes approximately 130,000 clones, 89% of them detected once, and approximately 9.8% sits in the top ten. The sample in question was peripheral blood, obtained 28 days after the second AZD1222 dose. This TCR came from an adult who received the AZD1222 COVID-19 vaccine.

As DNA, the CDR3 is TGCGCCAGCAGCTTGGCCCGGGGGGGACAGGGCCTCTACGAGCAGTACTTC. Translation: CASSLARGGQGLYEQYF. This chain connects TRBV5-1 to TRBJ2-7, with D perhaps matching TRBD1 (9 bases). The V gene lost 0 bases and the J gene lost 3 bases, with 19 bases spanning the gap. Germline loops: CDR1 SGHRS, CDR2 YFSETQ. The CDR3 extends over 17 amino acids.